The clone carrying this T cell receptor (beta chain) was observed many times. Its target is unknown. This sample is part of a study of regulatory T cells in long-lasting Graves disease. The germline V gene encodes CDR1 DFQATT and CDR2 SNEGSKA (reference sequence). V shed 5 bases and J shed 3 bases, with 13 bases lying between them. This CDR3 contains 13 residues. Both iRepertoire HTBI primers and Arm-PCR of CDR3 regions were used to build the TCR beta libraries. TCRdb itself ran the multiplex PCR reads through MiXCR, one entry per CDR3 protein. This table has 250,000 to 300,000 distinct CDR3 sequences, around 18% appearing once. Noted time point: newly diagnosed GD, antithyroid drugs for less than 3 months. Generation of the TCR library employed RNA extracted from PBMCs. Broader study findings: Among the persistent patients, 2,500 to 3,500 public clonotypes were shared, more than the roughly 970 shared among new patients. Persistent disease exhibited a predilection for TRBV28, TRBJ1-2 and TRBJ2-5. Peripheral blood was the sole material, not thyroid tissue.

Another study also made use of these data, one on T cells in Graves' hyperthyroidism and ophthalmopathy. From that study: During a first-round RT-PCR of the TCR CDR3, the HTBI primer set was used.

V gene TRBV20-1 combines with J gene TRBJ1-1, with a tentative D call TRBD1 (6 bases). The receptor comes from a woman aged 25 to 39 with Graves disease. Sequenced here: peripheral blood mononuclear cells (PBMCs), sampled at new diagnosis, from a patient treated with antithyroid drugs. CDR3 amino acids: CSAPQGGHTEAFF. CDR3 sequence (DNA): TGCAGTGCTCCACAGGGTGGCCACACTGAAGCTTTCTTT.